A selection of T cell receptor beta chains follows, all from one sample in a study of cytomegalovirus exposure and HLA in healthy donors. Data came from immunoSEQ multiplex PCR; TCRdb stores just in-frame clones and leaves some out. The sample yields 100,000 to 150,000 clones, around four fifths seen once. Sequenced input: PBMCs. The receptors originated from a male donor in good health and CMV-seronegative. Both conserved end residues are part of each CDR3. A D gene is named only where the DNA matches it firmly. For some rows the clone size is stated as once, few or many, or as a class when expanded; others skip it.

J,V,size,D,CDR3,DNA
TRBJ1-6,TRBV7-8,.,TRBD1,CASSLRDRLLNSPLHF,TGTGCCAGCAGCCTCCGGGACAGGCTCCTAAATTCACCCCTCCACTTT
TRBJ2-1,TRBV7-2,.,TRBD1,CASSLEMTGGLPYNEQFF,TGTGCCAGCAGCTTAGAAATGACAGGGGGACTTCCCTACAATGAGCAGTTCTTC
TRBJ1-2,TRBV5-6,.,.,CASRGGGSNYGYTF,TGTGCCAGCAGGGGGGGAGGTTCTAACTATGGCTACACCTTC
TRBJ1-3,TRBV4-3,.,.,CASSRFWGPGNTIYF,TGCGCCAGCAGCCGGTTTTGGGGCCCTGGAAACACCATATATTTT
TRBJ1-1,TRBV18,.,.,CASSRYRENTEAFF,TGTGCCAGCTCACGTTACAGGGAGAACACTGAAGCTTTCTTT
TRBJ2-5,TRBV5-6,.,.,CASRQNRASQETQYF,TGTGCCAGCAGGCAAAACAGGGCCTCTCAAGAGACCCAGTACTTC
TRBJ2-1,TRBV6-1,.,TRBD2,CASSEPGLAKHRQFF,TGTGCCAGCAGTGAACCAGGACTAGCGAAGCATCGGCAGTTCTTC
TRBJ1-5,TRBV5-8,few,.,CASSLGQGLLNQPQHF,TGTGCCAGCAGCTTGGGGCAGGGCCTTCTCAATCAGCCCCAGCATTTT
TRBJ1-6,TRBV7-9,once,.,CASSQEEAPLHF,TGTGCCAGCAGCCAGGAGGAAGCGCCCCTCCACTTT
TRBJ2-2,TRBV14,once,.,CASSQTPSGTGELFF,TGTGCCAGCAGCCAAACACCCTCGGGGACCGGGGAGCTGTTTTTT
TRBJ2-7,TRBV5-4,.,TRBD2,CASSPGVRGGENEQYF,TGTGCCAGCAGCCCGGGGGTTCGCGGGGGTGAAAACGAGCAGTACTTC
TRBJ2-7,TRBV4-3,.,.,CASSQGKNRAYEQYF,TGCGCCAGCAGCCAAGGAAAGAACAGGGCCTACGAGCAGTACTTC
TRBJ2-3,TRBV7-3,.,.,CASSLSAGGTTDTQYF,TGTGCCAGCAGCTTATCGGCAGGGGGGACCACAGATACGCAGTATTTT
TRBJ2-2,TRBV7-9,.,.,CASSLQGTGELFF,TGTGCCAGCAGCTTGCAGGGGACCGGGGAGCTGTTTTTT
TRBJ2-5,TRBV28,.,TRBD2,CASSQSSGGRETQYF,TGTGCCAGCAGTCAATCTAGCGGAGGTAGAGAGACCCAGTACTTC
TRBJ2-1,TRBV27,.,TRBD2,CASSFGRGVERFF,TGTGCCAGCAGTTTCGGCCGGGGGGTTGAGCGGTTCTTC
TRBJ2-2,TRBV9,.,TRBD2,CASSVEGTSGGNGELFF,TGTGCCAGCAGCGTAGAGGGGACTAGCGGTGGAAACGGGGAGCTGTTTTTT
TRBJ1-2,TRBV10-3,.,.,CAISARQGLGYTF,TGTGCCATCAGTGCAAGGCAGGGTTTAGGCTACACCTTC
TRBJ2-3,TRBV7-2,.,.,CASALGRSTDTQYF,TGTGCCAGCGCCTTAGGGAGGAGCACAGATACGCAGTATTTT
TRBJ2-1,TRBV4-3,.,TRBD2,CAGSQARGLGGDNEQFF,TGCGCCGGCAGCCAAGCCAGGGGACTAGGGGGGGACAATGAGCAGTTCTTC
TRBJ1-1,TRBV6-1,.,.,CASSQQISNTEAFF,TGTGCCAGCAGTCAACAGATTTCGAACACTGAAGCTTTCTTT
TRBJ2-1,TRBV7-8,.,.,CASSLVLAYEQFF,TGTGCCAGCAGCTTAGTACTAGCCTATGAGCAGTTCTTC
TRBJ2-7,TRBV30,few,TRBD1,CAWSGQGIHEQYF,TGTGCCTGGAGCGGACAGGGGATCCACGAGCAGTACTTC
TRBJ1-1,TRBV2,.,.,CASRGSSNEAFF,TGTGCCAGCAGGGGGAGTTCGAATGAAGCTTTCTTT
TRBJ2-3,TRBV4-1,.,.,CASSQVGGADTQYF,TGCGCCAGCAGCCAAGTGGGGGGGGCGGATACGCAGTATTTT
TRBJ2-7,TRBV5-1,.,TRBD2,CASSLAGLAGGYEQYF,TGCGCCAGCAGCTTGGCCGGGCTAGCGGGAGGGTACGAGCAGTACTTC
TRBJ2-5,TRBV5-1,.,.,CASSSTTRETQYF,TGCGCCAGCAGCTCAACAACGAGGGAGACCCAGTACTTC
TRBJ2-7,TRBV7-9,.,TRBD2,CASSSLDARGDEQYF,TGTGCCAGCAGCTCCCTGGACGCGCGGGGGGACGAGCAGTACTTC
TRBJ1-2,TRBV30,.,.,CAFEYRGRDLYGYTF,TGTGCCTTCGAGTATAGGGGCAGGGATCTGTATGGCTACACCTTC
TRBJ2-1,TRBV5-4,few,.,CASKPDSSSYNEQFF,TGTGCCAGCAAACCGGACTCAAGCTCCTACAATGAGCAGTTCTTC
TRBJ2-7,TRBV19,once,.,CASSIRGSGVNEQYF,TGTGCCAGTAGTATTAGGGGGTCGGGTGTGAACGAGCAGTACTTC
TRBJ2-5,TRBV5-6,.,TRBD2,CASRGYSGGASETQYF,TGTGCCAGCAGGGGGTATAGCGGGGGGGCGTCCGAGACCCAGTACTTC
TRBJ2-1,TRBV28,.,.,CASSLRGAGSFFF,TGTGCCAGCAGTCTCAGGGGAGCGGGGAGTTTTTTCTTC
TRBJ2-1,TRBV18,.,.,CASSLKQGNEQFF,TGTGCCAGCTCATTGAAACAGGGAAATGAGCAGTTCTTC
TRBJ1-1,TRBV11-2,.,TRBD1,CASSPGQGPTEAFF,TGTGCCAGCAGCCCGGGACAGGGGCCCACTGAAGCTTTCTTT
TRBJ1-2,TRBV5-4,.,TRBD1,CASSPPTGVYGYTF,TGTGCCAGCAGCCCCCCGACAGGGGTCTATGGCTACACCTTC